The source of this T cell receptor (beta chain) is a study of cytomegalovirus exposure and HLA in healthy donors. This clone was detected once. The PCR had 60 Vbeta and 13 Jbeta primers. Method: immunoSEQ multiplex PCR; TCRdb's copy keeps in-frame clones and lacks some. The sample holds about 110,000 clones, approximately 70% seen once. The sequencing input was PBMCs. This TCR came from a man aged 30 to 45 in good health and CMV-seropositive.

The CDR3 loop reads CASSYPRRDTEAFF. The CDR3 DNA sequence: TGTGCCAGCAGTTACCCCAGGAGGGACACTGAAGCTTTCTTT. The chain carries TRBV6-6 and TRBJ1-1; D is undetermined. There are 14 residues in the CDR3. Trimming removed 2 bases from V and 3 bases from J, with 10 bases in between. Germline V gene lookup returns CDR1 MNHNY and CDR2 SVGAGI (reference sequence).